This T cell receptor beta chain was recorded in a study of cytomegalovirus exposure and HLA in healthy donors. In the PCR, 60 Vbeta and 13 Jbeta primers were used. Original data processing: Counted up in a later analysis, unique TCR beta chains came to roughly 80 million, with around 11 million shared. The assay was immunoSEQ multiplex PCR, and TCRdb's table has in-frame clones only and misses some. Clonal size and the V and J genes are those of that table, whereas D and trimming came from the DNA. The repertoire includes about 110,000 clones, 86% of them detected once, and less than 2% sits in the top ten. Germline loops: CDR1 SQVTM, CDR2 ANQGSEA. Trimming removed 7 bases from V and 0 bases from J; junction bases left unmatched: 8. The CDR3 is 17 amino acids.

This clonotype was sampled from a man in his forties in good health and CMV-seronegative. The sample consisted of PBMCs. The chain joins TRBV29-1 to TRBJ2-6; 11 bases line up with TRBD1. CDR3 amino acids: CSALGQGVLSGANVLTF. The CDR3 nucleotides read TGCAGCGCCTTGGGACAGGGGGTCCTCTCTGGGGCCAACGTCCTGACTTTC.